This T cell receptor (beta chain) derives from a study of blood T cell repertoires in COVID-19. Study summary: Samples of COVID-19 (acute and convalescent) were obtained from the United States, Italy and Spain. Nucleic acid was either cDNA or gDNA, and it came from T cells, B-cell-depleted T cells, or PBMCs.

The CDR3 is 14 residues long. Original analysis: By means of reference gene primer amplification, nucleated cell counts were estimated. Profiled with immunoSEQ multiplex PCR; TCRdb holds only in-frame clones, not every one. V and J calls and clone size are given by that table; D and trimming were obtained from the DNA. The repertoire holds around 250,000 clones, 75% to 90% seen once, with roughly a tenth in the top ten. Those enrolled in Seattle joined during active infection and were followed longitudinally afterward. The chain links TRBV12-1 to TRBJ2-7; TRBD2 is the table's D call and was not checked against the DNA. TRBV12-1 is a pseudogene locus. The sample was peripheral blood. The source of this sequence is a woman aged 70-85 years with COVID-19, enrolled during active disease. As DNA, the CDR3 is TGTGCCAGCAGCTTGCGGAGAGATCACTACGAGCAGTACTTC. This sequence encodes CASSLRRDHYEQYF.